Here is one T cell receptor (beta chain) with its context. These data are taken from a study of T-cell memory formation after mild COVID-19. TCRdb analysed the 5' RACE reads with MiXCR anew, one entry per CDR3 protein. In the table there are 110,000 to 150,000 distinct CDR3 sequences, more than 13% of which are singletons. Trimming removed 4 bases at V and 4 bases at J, with 8 bases between. The CDR3 runs to 12 residues. Germline assignment: CDR1 SGHTA and CDR2 FQGNSA. The receptor comes from an adult woman who had mild COVID-19 (a few samples of this study predate the infection). Cell type and time point are not known. Sample: PBMCs or a T cell subset sorted from them (not recorded which). The chain recombines TRBV7-2 with TRBJ2-7; D possibly uses TRBD1 or TRBD2 (5 bases each). CDR3 protein: CASSSEGYEQYF. CDR3 DNA sequence: TGTGCCAGCAGCTCCGAGGGGTACGAGCAGTACTTC.